The T cell receptor beta chain described here comes from a study of T-cell reconstitution after alpha-beta-depleted transplantation in children. Molecular barcoding with unique molecular identifiers was used for the TCRbeta library. One entry per CDR3 protein, called by TCRdb with MiXCR from the PCR reads. The sample holds over 150,000 distinct CDR3 sequences, about 6.6% seen once. The sample holds many counts of this clonotype. Antigen unknown. The study's findings and limits: At around two months after transplant, the alpha-beta T cells were reportedly derived from several hundred expanded clones that came from non-depleted graft cells. T cells produced anew were the main source of T-cell counts and diversity one year after transplant.

This CDR3 comprises 13 residues. Germline V gene lookup returns CDR1 MDHEN and CDR2 SYDVKM. Trimming shortened V by 10 bases and J by 2 bases, and 14 bases separated the two germline ends. This specimen consisted of PBMCs, obtained before TCRalphabeta/CD19-depleted stem cell transplant. The V and J genes are TRBV28 and TRBJ1-2; D is ambiguous. This TCR derives from a boy aged 2-15 years with acute lymphoblastic leukemia, due to receive a stem cell transplant. CDR3 in DNA: TGTGCCATCCTAAGTCCGGGGAACTATGGCTACACCTTC. It specifies CAILSPGNYGYTF.